This T cell receptor (beta chain) was captured by sequencing in a study of T cells in localized non-small cell lung cancer. In regard to this clone: The sample holds other DNA sequences that translate to the same CDR3.

Method: immunoSEQ multiplex PCR; TCRdb's copy keeps in-frame clones and lacks some. The sample has about 59,000 clones, roughly 90% seen once. V was trimmed by 6 bases and J by 1 base, leaving 7 bases between them. Germline values: CDR1 KGHSH, CDR2 LQKENI. The CDR3 runs 13 residues. The sequence was collected from a man aged 35 to 69 with stage I squamous cell lung carcinoma. The sample was peripheral blood, taken before any cancer treatment. The chain employs TRBV18 and TRBJ1-5, with a possible D match to TRBD1 (5 bases). The CDR3 nucleotides are TGTGCCAGCTCCCGGGACAGCAATCAGCCCCAGCATTTT. Translating it yields CASSRDSNQPQHF.